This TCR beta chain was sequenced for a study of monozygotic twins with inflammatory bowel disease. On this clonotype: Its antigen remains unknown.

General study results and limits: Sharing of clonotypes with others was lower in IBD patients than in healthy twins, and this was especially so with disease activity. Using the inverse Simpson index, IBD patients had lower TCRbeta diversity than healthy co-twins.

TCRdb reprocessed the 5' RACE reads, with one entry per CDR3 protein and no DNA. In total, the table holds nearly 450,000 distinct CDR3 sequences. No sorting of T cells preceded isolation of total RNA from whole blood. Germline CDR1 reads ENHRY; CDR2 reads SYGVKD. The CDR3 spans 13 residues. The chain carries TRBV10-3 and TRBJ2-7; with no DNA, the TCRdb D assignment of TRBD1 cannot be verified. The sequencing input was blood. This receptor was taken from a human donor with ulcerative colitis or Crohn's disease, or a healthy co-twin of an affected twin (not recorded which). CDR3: CAIRAPEAWEQYF.